Given below is one T cell receptor beta chain in context. The data are from a study of blood T cell repertoires in COVID-19. The germline gives CDR1 MNHEY, CDR2 SVGAGI. Germline trimming cut 6 bases from V and 5 bases from J; bases unmatched to any gene: 5. This CDR3 spans 13 amino acids. Here immunoSEQ multiplex PCR was the method, and the copy in TCRdb shows in-frame clones only, minus some. This table has about 260,000 clones, approximately 90% appearing once. Across 20 to 25 US areas, participants ranged in age from 18 to 89 years. Which cohort a participant joined came from the clinical history participants gave.

Sequenced material: PBMCs or T cells enriched from blood (not recorded which). This chain connects TRBV6-5 to TRBJ1-2, with 8 bases identical to TRBD1. The TCR originated in a woman aged 30 to 39 with acute COVID-19. CDR3 sequence (DNA): TGTGCCAGCAGCCCGGACAGGGATTATGGCTACACCTTC. It codes for CASSPDRDYGYTF.